Sequencing of this TCR beta chain was carried out in a study of cytomegalovirus exposure and HLA in healthy donors. Study-level background: Out of several hundred genotyped donors, less than 90% belonged to the Caucasian-associated ancestry cluster. Study-wide findings and caveats: TCR beta sequences numbering more than 15,000 were associated with HLA alleles at 0.05 false discovery rate in a later analysis. Relative to the approximately 700-donor mean, N-insertions were reportedly fewer in an Asian-associated ancestry cluster in a later analysis.

Worth noting for this clone: Antigen specificity is unknown.

The study ran its PCR with 60 Vbeta and 13 Jbeta primers. Repertoires were generated with immunoSEQ multiplex PCR, while TCRdb's copy carries only in-frame clones and drops some. The table lists 110,000 or so clones, about four fifths of them singletons, with approximately 1.3% in the top ten. There were likely unrecorded immune exposures, though donors were nominally healthy when sampled. V shed 0 bases and J shed 4 bases, with 7 bases lying between them. The CDR3 extends over 13 amino acids. The V gene's germline CDR1 is SGHRS and CDR2 YFSETQ. This clonotype originated in a middle-aged man in good health and CMV-seronegative. The sample comprised PBMCs. The chain couples TRBV5-1 to TRBJ1-2; TRBD1 is a possible D gene (5 bases). CDR3 region: CASSLDRSYGYTF. In DNA form, the CDR3 reads TGCGCCAGCAGCTTGGACAGGAGCTATGGCTACACCTTC.